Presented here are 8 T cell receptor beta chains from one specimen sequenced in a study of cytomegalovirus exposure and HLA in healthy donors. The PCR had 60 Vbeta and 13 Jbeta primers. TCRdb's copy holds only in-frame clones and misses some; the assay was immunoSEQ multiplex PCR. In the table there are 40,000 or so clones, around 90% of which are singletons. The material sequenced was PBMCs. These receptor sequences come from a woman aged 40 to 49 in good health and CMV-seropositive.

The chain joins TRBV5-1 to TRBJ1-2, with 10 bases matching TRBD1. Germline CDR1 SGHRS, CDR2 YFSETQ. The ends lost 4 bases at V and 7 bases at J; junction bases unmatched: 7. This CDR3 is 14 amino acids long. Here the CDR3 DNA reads TGCGCCAGCAGCCCGGGGACAGGGGTTTTTGGCTACACCTTC. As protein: CASSPGTGVFGYTF.

The CDR3 nucleotides read TGTGCCACCAGCAGAGAGAGCAATTCACCCCTCCACTTT. This sequence encodes CATSRESNSPLHF. The V call is TRBV15, the J call TRBJ1-6; unclear D gene. The germline V gene encodes CDR1 LNHNV and CDR2 YYDKDF (reference sequence). V was trimmed by 0 bases and J by 7 bases, leaving 4 bases between them. This CDR3 is built from 13 residues.

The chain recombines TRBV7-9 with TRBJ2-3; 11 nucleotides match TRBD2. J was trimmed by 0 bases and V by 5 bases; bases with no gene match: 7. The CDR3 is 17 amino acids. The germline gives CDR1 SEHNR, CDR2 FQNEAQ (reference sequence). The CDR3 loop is CASSDPTSGKSTDTQYF. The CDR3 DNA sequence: TGTGCCAGCAGCGACCCGACTAGCGGGAAAAGCACAGATACGCAGTATTTT.

CDR3 DNA: TGCAGCGTTTGGCCCCCTGGAGAGACCCAGTACTTC. It specifies CSVWPPGETQYF. The chain employs TRBV29-1 and TRBJ2-5, with D uncertain. CDR3 length equals 12 residues. The ends were cut back, 5 bases at V and 4 bases at J, with 11 bases in the middle. CDR1 is SQVTM, CDR2 ANQGSEA, per germline.

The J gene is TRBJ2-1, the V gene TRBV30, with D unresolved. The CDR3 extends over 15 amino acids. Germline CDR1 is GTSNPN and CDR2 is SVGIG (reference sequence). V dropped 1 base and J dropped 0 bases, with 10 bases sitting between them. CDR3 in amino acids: CAWSDPSSSYNEQFF. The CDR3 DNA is TGTGCCTGGAGTGACCCCTCGAGCTCCTACAATGAGCAGTTCTTC.

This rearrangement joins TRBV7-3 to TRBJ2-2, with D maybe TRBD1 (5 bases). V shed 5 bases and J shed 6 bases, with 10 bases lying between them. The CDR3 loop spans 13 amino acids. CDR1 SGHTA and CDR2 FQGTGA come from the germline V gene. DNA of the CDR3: TGTGCCAGCAGCACCTCAGGGTCCGGGGAGCTGTTTTTT. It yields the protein CASSTSGSGELFF. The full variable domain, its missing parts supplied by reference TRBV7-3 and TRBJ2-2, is GAGVSQTPSNKVTEKGKYVELRCDPISGHTALYWYRQSLGQGPEFLIYFQGTGAADDSGLPNDRFFAVRPEGSVSTLKIQRTERGDSAVYLCASSTSGSGELFFGEGSRLTVL.

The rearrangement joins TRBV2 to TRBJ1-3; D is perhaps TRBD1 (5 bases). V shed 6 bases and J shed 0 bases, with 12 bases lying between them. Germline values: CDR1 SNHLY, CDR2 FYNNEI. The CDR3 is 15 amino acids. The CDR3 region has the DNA TGTGCCAGCAGACCCCAGGGAATCTCTGGAAACACCATATATTTT. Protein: CASRPQGISGNTIYF.

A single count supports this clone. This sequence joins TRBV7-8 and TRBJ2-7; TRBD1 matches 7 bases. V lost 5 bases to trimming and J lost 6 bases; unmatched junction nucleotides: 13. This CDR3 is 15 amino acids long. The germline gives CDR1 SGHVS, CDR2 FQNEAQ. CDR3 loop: CASSPTREGGSEQYF. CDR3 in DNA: TGTGCCAGCAGCCCTACCAGGGAAGGGGGCTCCGAGCAGTACTTC.